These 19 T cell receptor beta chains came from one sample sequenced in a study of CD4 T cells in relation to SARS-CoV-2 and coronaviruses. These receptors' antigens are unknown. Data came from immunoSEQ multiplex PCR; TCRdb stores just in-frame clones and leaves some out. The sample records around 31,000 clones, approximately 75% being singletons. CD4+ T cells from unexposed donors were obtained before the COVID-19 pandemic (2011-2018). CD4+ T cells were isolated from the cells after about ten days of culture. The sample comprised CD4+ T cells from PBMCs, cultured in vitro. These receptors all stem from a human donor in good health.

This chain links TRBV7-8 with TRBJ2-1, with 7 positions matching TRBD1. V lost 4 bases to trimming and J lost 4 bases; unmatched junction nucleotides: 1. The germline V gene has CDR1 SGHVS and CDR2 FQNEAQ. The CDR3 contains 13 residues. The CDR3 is CASSSGQYNEQFF. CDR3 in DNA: TGTGCCAGCAGCTCGGGACAGTACAATGAGCAGTTCTTC.

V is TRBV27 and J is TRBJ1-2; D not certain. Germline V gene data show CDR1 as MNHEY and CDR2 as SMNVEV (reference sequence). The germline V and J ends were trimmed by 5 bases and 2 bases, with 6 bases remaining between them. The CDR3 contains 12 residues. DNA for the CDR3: TGTGCCAGCAGTCACGACAACTATGGCTACACCTTC. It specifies CASSHDNYGYTF.

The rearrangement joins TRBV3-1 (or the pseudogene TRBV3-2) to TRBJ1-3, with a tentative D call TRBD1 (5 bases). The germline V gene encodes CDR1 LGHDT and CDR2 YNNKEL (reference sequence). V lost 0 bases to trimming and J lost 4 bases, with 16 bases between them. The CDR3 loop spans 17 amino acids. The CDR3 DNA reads TGTGCCAGCAGCCAAGACGGACACCAAGAAAAAGGAAACACCATATATTTT. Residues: CASSQDGHQEKGNTIYF.

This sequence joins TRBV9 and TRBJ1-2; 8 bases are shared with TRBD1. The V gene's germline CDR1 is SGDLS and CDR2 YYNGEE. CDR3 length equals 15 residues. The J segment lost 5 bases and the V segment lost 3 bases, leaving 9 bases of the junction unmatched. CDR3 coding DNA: TGTGCCAGCAGCGCCACAGGGGGTATTGATTATGGCTACACCTTC. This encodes CASSATGGIDYGYTF.

This CDR3 reads CASSLSLGTEAFF. DNA for the CDR3: TGTGCCAGCAGCTTGAGTTTGGGCACTGAAGCTTTCTTT. The rearrangement joins TRBV7-9 to TRBJ1-1; D unresolved. CDR3 length: 13 residues. V was clipped by 3 bases and J by 4 bases, with 9 bases between them. CDR1 is SEHNR and CDR2 is FQNEAQ in the germline V gene (reference sequence).

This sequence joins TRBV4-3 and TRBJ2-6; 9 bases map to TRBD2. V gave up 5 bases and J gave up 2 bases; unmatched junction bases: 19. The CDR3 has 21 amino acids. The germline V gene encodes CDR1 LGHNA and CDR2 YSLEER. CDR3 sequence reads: CASSSRFLDGRLAAGANVLTF. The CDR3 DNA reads TGCGCCAGCAGCTCCCGCTTCCTTGACGGCAGACTAGCGGCTGGGGCCAACGTCCTGACTTTC.

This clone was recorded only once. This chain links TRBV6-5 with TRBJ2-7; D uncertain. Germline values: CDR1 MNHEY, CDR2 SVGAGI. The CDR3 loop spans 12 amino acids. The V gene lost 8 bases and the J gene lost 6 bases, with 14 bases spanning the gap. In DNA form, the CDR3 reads TGTGCCAGCGGTAGTGTTTGGGGCGAGCAGTACTTC. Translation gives CASGSVWGEQYF.

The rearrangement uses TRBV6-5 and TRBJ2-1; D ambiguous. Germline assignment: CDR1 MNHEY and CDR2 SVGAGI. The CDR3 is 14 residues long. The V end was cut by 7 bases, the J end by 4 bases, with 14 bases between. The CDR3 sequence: CASNPRRSYNEQFF. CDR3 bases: TGTGCCAGCAACCCCCGACGATCTTACAATGAGCAGTTCTTC.

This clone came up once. CDR3 protein: CASSFWRFGRGNTEAFF. CDR3 DNA sequence: TGTGCCAGCAGTTTTTGGCGCTTTGGACGAGGTAACACTGAAGCTTTCTTT. V gene TRBV27 combines with J gene TRBJ1-1; no definite D call. Per the germline V gene, CDR1 is MNHEY and CDR2 is SMNVEV (reference sequence). The CDR3 extends over 17 amino acids. V lost 3 bases and J lost 2, with 19 bases in between.

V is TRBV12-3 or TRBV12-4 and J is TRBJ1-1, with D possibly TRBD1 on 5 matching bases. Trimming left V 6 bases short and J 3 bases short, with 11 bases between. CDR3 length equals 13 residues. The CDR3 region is CASRSREDTEAFF. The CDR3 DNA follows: TGTGCCAGCAGGTCCAGGGAGGACACTGAAGCTTTCTTT.

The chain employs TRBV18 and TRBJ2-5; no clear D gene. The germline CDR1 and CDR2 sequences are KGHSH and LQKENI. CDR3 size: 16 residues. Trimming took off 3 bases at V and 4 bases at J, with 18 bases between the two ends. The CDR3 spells CASSPTLQTLLETQYF. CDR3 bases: TGTGCCAGCTCACCTACATTACAGACCCTTTTAGAGACCCAGTACTTC.

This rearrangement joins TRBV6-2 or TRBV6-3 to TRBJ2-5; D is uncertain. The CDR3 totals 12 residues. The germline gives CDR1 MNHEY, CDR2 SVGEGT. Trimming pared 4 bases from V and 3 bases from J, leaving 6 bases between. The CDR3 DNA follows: TGTGCCAGCAGTTTCCACAAAGAGACCCAGTACTTC. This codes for CASSFHKETQYF.

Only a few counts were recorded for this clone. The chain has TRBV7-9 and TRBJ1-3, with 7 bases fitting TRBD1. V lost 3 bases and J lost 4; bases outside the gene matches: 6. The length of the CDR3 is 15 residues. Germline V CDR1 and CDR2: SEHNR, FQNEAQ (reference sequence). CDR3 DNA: TGTGCCAGCAGCTTGACGACAGGGCCAGGAAACACCATATATTTT. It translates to CASSLTTGPGNTIYF.

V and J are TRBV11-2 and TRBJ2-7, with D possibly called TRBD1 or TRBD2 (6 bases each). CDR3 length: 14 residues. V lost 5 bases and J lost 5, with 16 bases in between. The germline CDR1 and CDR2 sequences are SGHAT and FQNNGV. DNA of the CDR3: TGTGCCAGCAGCCCGCTGGGGGGCTTTAACGAGCAGTACTTC. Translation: CASSPLGGFNEQYF.

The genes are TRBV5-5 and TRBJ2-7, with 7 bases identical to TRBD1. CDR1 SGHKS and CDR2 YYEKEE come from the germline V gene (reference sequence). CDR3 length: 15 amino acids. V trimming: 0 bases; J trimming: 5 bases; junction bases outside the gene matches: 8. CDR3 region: CASSLGRQGGHEQYF. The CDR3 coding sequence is TGTGCCAGCAGCTTGGGACGACAGGGCGGGCACGAGCAGTACTTC.

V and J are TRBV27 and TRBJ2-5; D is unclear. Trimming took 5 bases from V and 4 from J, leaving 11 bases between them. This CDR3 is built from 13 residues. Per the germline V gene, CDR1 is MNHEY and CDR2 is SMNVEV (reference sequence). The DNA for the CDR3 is TGTGCCAGCAGTCCTCGGAGAGGAGAGACCCAGTACTTC. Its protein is CASSPRRGETQYF.

The CDR3 DNA is TGTGCCAGCAGCTCCACAGGGGGCGCGGCTGAAGCTTTCTTT. Translated, it gives CASSSTGGAAEAFF. V and J are TRBV9 and TRBJ1-1; TRBD1 agrees at 9 bases. Germline values: CDR1 SGDLS, CDR2 YYNGEE. This CDR3 contains 14 residues. V lost 4 bases and J lost 6; bases outside the gene matches: 7.

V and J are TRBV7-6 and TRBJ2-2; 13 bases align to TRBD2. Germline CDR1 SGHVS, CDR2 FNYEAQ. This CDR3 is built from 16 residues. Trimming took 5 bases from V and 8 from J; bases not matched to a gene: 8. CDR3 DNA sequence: TGTGCCAGCAGCCAGATGGGACTAGCGGGAATGGGGGAGCTGTTTTTT. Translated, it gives CASSQMGLAGMGELFF. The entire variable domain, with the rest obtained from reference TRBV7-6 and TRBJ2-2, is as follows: GAGVSQSPRYKVTKRGQDVALRCDPISGHVSLYWYRQALGQGPEFLTYFNYEAQQDKSGLPNDRFSAERPEGSISTLTIQRTEQRDSAMYRCASSQMGLAGMGELFFGEGSRLTVL.

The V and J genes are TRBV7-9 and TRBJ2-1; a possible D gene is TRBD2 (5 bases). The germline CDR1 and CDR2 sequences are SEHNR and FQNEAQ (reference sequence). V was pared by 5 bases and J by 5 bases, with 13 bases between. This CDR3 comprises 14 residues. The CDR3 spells CASSLRDQNNEQFF. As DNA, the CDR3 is TGTGCCAGCAGCCTCCGGGATCAGAACAATGAGCAGTTCTTC.